A single sample gave rise to the 25 T cell receptor beta chains below, sequenced in a study of shared clonotypes between healthy human individuals. The protocol was immunoSEQ multiplex PCR, while the TCRdb copy is restricted to in-frame clones and leaves out a portion. Altogether roughly 640,000 clones are present, around 67% being singletons, with the ten largest covering roughly 1.7%. The material sequenced was memory CD4+ T cells sorted from blood. This sample's subset: CD45RA-negative fraction. The receptors shown here come from a woman aged 30 to 39 in good health.

This clone was observed once. This same CDR3 is encoded by further DNA sequences in the sample. The rearrangement joins TRBV29-1 to TRBJ1-2, with 9 nucleotides matching TRBD1. CDR3 length equals 12 residues. Germline lookup yields CDR1 SQVTM and CDR2 ANQGSEA. V lost 5 bases to trimming and J lost 5 bases; unmatched junction nucleotides: 3. As DNA, the CDR3 is TGCAGCGTTATGACAGGGGGATATGGCTACACCTTC. Translated: CSVMTGGYGYTF.

V is TRBV19 and J is TRBJ1-1; D uncertain. Trimming cost V 6 bases and J 1 base, with 12 bases left between them. This CDR3 is built from 14 residues. Germline V gene lookup returns CDR1 LNHDA and CDR2 SQIVND (reference sequence). DNA of the CDR3: TGTGCCAGTAGCCCCCGCGCACGGAACACTGAAGCTTTCTTT. As protein: CASSPRARNTEAFF.

This rearrangement joins TRBV15 to TRBJ2-6; possibly TRBD1 for D (6 bases). The CDR3 loop spans 16 amino acids. CDR1 is LNHNV and CDR2 is YYDKDF in the germline V gene (reference sequence). V was clipped by 4 bases and J by 4 bases, with 14 bases between them. CDR3 DNA: TGTGCCACCAGCATGGACAGTCTAACAGGGGCCAACGTCCTGACTTTC. Its translation is CATSMDSLTGANVLTF. The whole variable domain, remainder taken from reference TRBV15 and TRBJ2-6, is DAMVIQNPRYQVTQFGKPVTLSCSQTLNHNVMYWYQQKSSQAPKLLFHYYDKDFNNEADTPDNFQSRRPNTSFCFLDIRSPGLGDTAMYLCATSMDSLTGANVLTFGAGSRLTVL.

The chain combines TRBV27 with TRBJ2-3; 8 positions agree with TRBD1. CDR1 and CDR2 (germline): MNHEY, SMNVEV (reference sequence). Trimming cost V 3 bases and J 5 bases; bases outside gene matches: 4. The CDR3 contains 14 residues. This chain's CDR3 is CASSFRGQGDTQYF. The CDR3 DNA reads as TGTGCCAGCAGTTTCAGGGGGCAAGGAGATACGCAGTATTTT.

The V and J genes are TRBV2 and TRBJ1-2; D is unresolved. V lost 5 bases and J lost 0, with 16 bases in between. Germline assignment: CDR1 SNHLY and CDR2 FYNNEI. The length of the CDR3 is 16 residues. The DNA of the CDR3 is TGTGCCAGCAGTCCCAGGATTGACGGTTCTAACTATGGCTACACCTTC. This codes for CASSPRIDGSNYGYTF.

This chain connects TRBV28 to TRBJ1-2; no reliable D call. This CDR3 region has 11 residues. Germline V gene sequence: CDR1 MDHEN, CDR2 SYDVKM. Trimming cost V 6 bases and J 9 bases, with 11 bases left between them. This CDR3 reads CASRSRSSYTF. CDR3 DNA: TGTGCCAGCAGGTCGAGGAGCAGCTACACCTTC.

In this sample, this clone turned up once. This sequence joins TRBV19 and TRBJ2-3; 8 nucleotides agree with TRBD1. J lost 4 bases, V lost 8 bases, and 2 bases had no gene match. The germline V gene encodes CDR1 LNHDA and CDR2 SQIVND (reference sequence). The CDR3 is 12 residues long. CDR3 loop: CASWDRPDTQYF. In nucleotides, the CDR3 is TGTGCCAGTTGGGACAGGCCAGATACGCAGTATTTT.

This clone was counted only a few times. CDR3 sequence reads: CASSDALMRPGGNTIYF. DNA for the CDR3: TGTGCCAGCAGTGACGCCCTAATGAGGCCAGGAGGAAACACCATATATTTT. The chain has TRBV6-1 and TRBJ1-3; D call uncertain. The CDR3 contains 17 residues. V was cut by 3 bases and J by 4 bases, with 19 bases left in between. The V gene's germline CDR1 is MNHNS and CDR2 SASEGT.

The chain employs TRBV28 and TRBJ2-7, with D possibly matching TRBD1 (7 bases). The CDR3 consists of 13 residues. Germline lookup yields CDR1 MDHEN and CDR2 SYDVKM. The V end lost 8 bases, the J end lost 6 bases, and 17 bases lay between the germline ends. CDR3 in amino acids: CASGGTELSEQYF. The CDR3 DNA follows: TGTGCCAGCGGGGGGACAGAGTTAAGCGAGCAGTACTTC.

V and J are TRBV19 and TRBJ2-3; D might be TRBD1 (6 bases). Germline CDR1 reads LNHDA; CDR2 reads SQIVND (reference sequence). This CDR3 region has 13 residues. Trimming pared 3 bases from V and 4 bases from J, leaving 8 bases between. This CDR3 is CASSINRADTQYF. The CDR3 DNA reads as TGTGCCAGTAGTATCAACAGGGCAGATACGCAGTATTTT.

The chain carries TRBV6-5 and TRBJ2-5, with no clear D. The V end lost 2 bases, the J end lost 5 bases, and 12 bases lay between the germline ends. In germline, CDR1 is MNHEY, CDR2 SVGAGI. The CDR3 covers 14 residues. In DNA form, the CDR3 reads TGTGCCAGCAGTTACCAACTGGATGGGGAGACCCAGTACTTC. It encodes CASSYQLDGETQYF.

The chain joins TRBV5-1 to TRBJ2-6; no definite D call. The germline V gene encodes CDR1 SGHRS and CDR2 YFSETQ. This CDR3 is 15 amino acids long. V gave up 4 bases and J gave up 0 bases, with 8 bases separating them. The CDR3 DNA reads TGCGCCAGCAGCCCTGGCGCCTCTGGGGCCAACGTCCTGACTTTC. This translates into CASSPGASGANVLTF.

The count of this clone is one. V gene TRBV18 combines with J gene TRBJ2-6; 7 bases agree with TRBD2. Germline trimming cut 3 bases from V and 3 bases from J; bases unmatched to any gene: 2. In germline, CDR1 is KGHSH, CDR2 LQKENI. This CDR3 spans 15 amino acids. The CDR3 region has the DNA TGTGCCAGCTCACCCGGGGGGATTGGGGCCAACGTCCTGACTTTC. Amino acids: CASSPGGIGANVLTF.

This chain uses TRBV5-4 with TRBJ1-2; D may be TRBD1 (6 bases). The CDR3 runs 15 residues. The V gene's germline CDR1 is SGHNT and CDR2 YYREEE (reference sequence). V dropped 3 bases and J dropped 4 bases, with 16 bases sitting between them. CDR3 DNA: TGTGCCAGCAGCTCCGGACAGAGCTCCTTCTATGGCTACACCTTC. Translated, it gives CASSSGQSSFYGYTF.

The chain uses TRBV7-9 and TRBJ2-5, with 8 bases matching TRBD2. The V gene end was trimmed by 1 base and the J gene end by 5 bases; junction bases not matched to a gene: 12. The germline CDR1 and CDR2 sequences are SEHNR and FQNEAQ (reference sequence). The CDR3 has 17 amino acids. CDR3 sequence (DNA): TGTGCCAGCAGCTTAGTCGGCGGGAGGTCCCTCTCGGAGACCCAGTACTTC. This encodes CASSLVGGRSLSETQYF. Using reference TRBV7-9 and TRBJ2-5 for the parts outside the CDR3, the full variable domain is DTGVSQNPRHKITKRGQNVTFRCDPISEHNRLYWYRQTLGQGPEFLTYFQNEAQLEKSRLLSDRFSAERPKGSFSTLEIQRTEQGDSAMYLCASSLVGGRSLSETQYFGPGTRLLVL.

This chain connects TRBV7-2 to TRBJ2-5, with D possibly being TRBD1 (5 bases). Trimming took 2 bases from V and 4 from J, leaving 11 bases between them. The CDR3 runs 14 residues. Germline V gene data show CDR1 as SGHTA and CDR2 as FQGNSA. CDR3 amino acids: CASSLQGRPETQYF. The CDR3 DNA is TGTGCCAGCAGCTTACAGGGAAGGCCAGAGACCCAGTACTTC.

With regard to this clone: The identical CDR3 is also encoded by other nucleotide sequences in the sample. The chain employs TRBV7-7 and TRBJ2-3; perhaps TRBD2 as D (6 bases). V was shortened by 0 bases and J by 6 bases, with 7 bases between the two germline ends. The CDR3 loop spans 13 amino acids. Germline lookup yields CDR1 SSHAT and CDR2 FNYEAQ (reference sequence). This CDR3 reads CASSLAEGDTQYF. CDR3 coding DNA: TGTGCCAGCAGCTTAGCGGAGGGGGATACGCAGTATTTT.

This clone was detected ten times or more. The CDR3, as DNA: TGCGCCAGCAGCCAAGACCGGACTAGCGTTTACAATGAGCAGTTCTTC. Its translation is CASSQDRTSVYNEQFF. The chain recombines TRBV4-1 with TRBJ2-1; 9 nucleotides match TRBD2. The CDR3 spans 16 residues. From germline, CDR1 is MGHRA and CDR2 YSYEKL. J lost 4 bases, V lost 0 bases, and 4 bases had no gene match.

This clone occurred many times. The chain links TRBV15 to TRBJ1-5; 10 bases are a match to TRBD1. Germline V gives CDR1 LNHNV, CDR2 YYDKDF (reference sequence). Losses at the gene ends were 5 bases for V and 1 base for J; bases not matched to a gene: 8. The CDR3 length is 17 residues. The CDR3 bases are TGTGCCACCAGCTCTCGGACAGGGGGGCGAAGCAATCAGCCCCAGCATTTT. This gives the protein CATSSRTGGRSNQPQHF.

V and J are TRBV20-1 and TRBJ2-7; D is uncertain. Germline CDR1 reads DFQATT; CDR2 reads SNEGSKA (reference sequence). The CDR3 is 11 residues long. Trimming pared 1 base from V and 9 bases from J, leaving 10 bases between. The CDR3 nucleotides read TGCAGTGCTAGAGTTGAGCGTTGGCAGTACTTC. It codes for CSARVERWQYF.

The CDR3 spells CASSPSDLRGTEAFF. The CDR3 coding sequence is TGTGCCAGCAGCCCCAGTGACCTAAGGGGCACTGAAGCTTTCTTT. The chain is built from TRBV28 and TRBJ1-1; a weak D match, TRBD1 (5 bases). Germline CDR1 MDHEN, CDR2 SYDVKM. V dropped 6 bases and J dropped 4 bases, with 18 bases sitting between them. The CDR3 extends over 15 amino acids.

The chain is built from TRBV5-1 and TRBJ2-5; TRBD2 matches 9 bases. Germline V CDR1 and CDR2: SGHRS, YFSETQ. The CDR3 has 13 amino acids. The junction had 4 bases not matched to a gene; V was cut back by 4 bases and J by 6 bases. This CDR3 reads CASSGTSQKTQYF. The CDR3 DNA follows: TGCGCCAGCAGCGGGACTAGCCAGAAGACCCAGTACTTC.

V usage is TRBV19 and J usage is TRBJ2-1, with D possibly matching TRBD1 (5 bases). This CDR3 spans 15 amino acids. Trimming took 4 bases from V and 0 from J, leaving 10 bases between them. Per germline, CDR1 LNHDA and CDR2 SQIVND (reference sequence). The DNA of the CDR3 is TGTGCCAGTAGTACACAGGCGAGCTCCTACAATGAGCAGTTCTTC. It encodes CASSTQASSYNEQFF.

This chain joins TRBV18 and TRBJ1-1; 7 bases are a match to TRBD1. CDR1 and CDR2 from the germline V gene are KGHSH and LQKENI. The length of the CDR3 is 15 residues. J lost 6 bases, V lost 4 bases, and 11 bases had no gene match. In DNA, the CDR3 is TGTGCCAGCTCACTTAGCCGGGACAGTCCTCCTGAAGCTTTCTTT. Protein product: CASSLSRDSPPEAFF.

The J gene is TRBJ2-5, the V gene TRBV19; 7 positions match TRBD2. The CDR3 is made up of 17 amino acids. The V gene's germline CDR1 is LNHDA and CDR2 SQIVND (reference sequence). J gave up 8 bases and V 3 bases, and 18 bases lay outside the gene matches. The CDR3, as DNA: TGTGCCAGTAGTATCCGGCTTTCGTGGCTAGCGGATAGAACCCAGTACTTC. Translation gives CASSIRLSWLADRTQYF.